The entry below gives a single TCR beta chain sequence along with its context. Its antigen is unidentified. This record belongs to a study of graft-versus-host responses after intestinal transplantation. V was pared by 0 bases and J by 1 base, with 6 bases between. This CDR3 contains 13 residues. Germline CDR1 GTSNPN, CDR2 SVGIG (reference sequence). The table came from immunoSEQ multiplex PCR; TCRdb's copy has only in-frame clones and leaves some out. The table has about 26,000 clones, 82% seen once. This chain uses TRBV30 with TRBJ1-1; D unclear. This clonotype originated in a human donor who received an intestinal transplant. Sequenced here: unstimulated CD4+ T cells sorted from spleen or lymph node cells, sampled before intestinal transplant. The CDR3 region has the DNA TGTGCCTGGAGTGTAGGTTCGAACACTGAAGCTTTCTTT. Translation gives CAWSVGSNTEAFF.